Below are 27 T cell receptor beta chains sequenced from a single sample in a study of cytomegalovirus exposure and HLA in healthy donors. 13 Jbeta primers and 60 Vbeta primers were used for the PCR. Profiling relied on immunoSEQ multiplex PCR, and the TCRdb table lists in-frame clones only, not all of them. Of approximately 250,000 clones in the sample, roughly 73% were seen once. The sequenced sample was PBMCs. These receptor sequences come from a boy between 5 and 17 years old in good health and CMV-seronegative.

The chain joins TRBV5-8 to TRBJ1-5; unclear D gene. This CDR3 contains 14 residues. Trimming cost V 0 bases and J 3 bases, with 7 bases left between them. Germline V gene data show CDR1 as SGHTS and CDR2 as YDEGEE. CDR3: CASSLGQINQPQHF. CDR3 coding DNA: TGTGCCAGCAGCTTGGGGCAGATCAATCAGCCCCAGCATTTT.

This chain connects TRBV14 to TRBJ1-1, with D unclear. The germline CDR1 and CDR2 sequences are SGHDN and FVKESK. The CDR3 spans 13 residues. Trimming cost V 5 bases and J 5 bases, with 12 bases left between them. DNA for the CDR3: TGTGCCAGCAGCTCGCCAGGCGGGACTGAAGCTTTCTTT. Protein sequence: CASSSPGGTEAFF.

V usage is TRBV10-1 and J usage is TRBJ2-7, with 9 bases matching TRBD1. V lost 4 bases to trimming and J lost 4 bases; unmatched junction nucleotides: 8. Germline-derived CDR1 and CDR2 are WNHNN and SYGVQD (reference sequence). This CDR3 contains 15 residues. Written as DNA, the CDR3 is TGCGCCAGCAGTGCGTCCGGGACAGGGAATTACGAGCAGTACTTC. It is translated as CASSASGTGNYEQYF.

A note on this clone: At one boundary the junction diverges from the germline segment, which might be a read error. The gene calls are TRBV19 and TRBJ2-1; perhaps TRBD2 as D (7 bases). CDR1 and CDR2 (germline): LNHDA, SQIVND (reference sequence). The CDR3 consists of 16 residues. The CDR3 spells CASSMKRDNSHNEQFF. Here the CDR3 DNA reads TGTGCCAGTAGTATGAAGCGGGACAACTCCCACAATGAGCAGTTCTTC.

V is TRBV6-5 and J is TRBJ1-3; unclear D gene. V lost 8 bases and J lost 0, with 11 bases in between. The CDR3 is 14 amino acids. From germline, CDR1 is MNHEY and CDR2 SVGAGI. The CDR3 loop is CASGQSTSGNTIYF. CDR3 nucleotide sequence: TGTGCCAGCGGGCAGTCTACCTCTGGAAACACCATATATTTT.

V usage is TRBV4-1 and J usage is TRBJ1-2; weak D call: TRBD1 (5 bases). This CDR3 region has 14 residues. Germline CDR1 and CDR2: MGHRA and YSYEKL. V lost 4 bases and J 7 bases, leaving 16 bases between the germline ends. The CDR3 DNA reads TGCGCCAGCAGCCCCACGCGTCAGGGCCGTGGCTACACCTTC. Encoded protein: CASSPTRQGRGYTF.

The CDR3 DNA reads as TGTGCCAGCCATGGAGGGCCTGACACAGATACGCAGTATTTT. Translated, it gives CASHGGPDTDTQYF. The chain combines TRBV6-6 with TRBJ2-3, with D maybe TRBD2 (6 bases). The CDR3 is made up of 14 amino acids. V was trimmed by 8 bases and J by 2 bases, leaving 14 bases between them. Germline loops: CDR1 MNHNY, CDR2 SVGAGI (reference sequence).

Written as DNA, the CDR3 is TGTGCCAGCAGCTTAGATTTAGGGAGAAAGACCCAGTACTTC. Its protein is CASSLDLGRKTQYF. The chain couples TRBV7-2 to TRBJ2-5; weak D call: TRBD2 (5 bases). CDR3 length: 14 amino acids. V lost 1 base and J 6 bases, leaving 12 bases between the germline ends. Germline CDR1 SGHTA, CDR2 FQGNSA.

CDR3 nucleotide sequence: TGTGCCAGCAGCTTAGCGCGGGGCGCAGAGACCCAGTACTTC. This codes for CASSLARGAETQYF. V usage is TRBV7-2 and J usage is TRBJ2-5; maybe TRBD2 (6 bases). Trimming stripped 0 bases from V and 4 bases from J, with 9 bases between. In germline, CDR1 is SGHTA, CDR2 FQGNSA. This CDR3 has 14 residues.

The genes are TRBV27 and TRBJ1-6, with no clear D. Germline V gives CDR1 MNHEY, CDR2 SMNVEV (reference sequence). Trimming pared 4 bases from V and 7 bases from J, leaving 11 bases between. The CDR3 sequence is 14 residues long. In DNA, the CDR3 is TGTGCCAGCAGTTCGGGAAGGGTCAATTCACCCCTCCACTTT. This encodes CASSSGRVNSPLHF.

The V and J genes are TRBV4-1 and TRBJ2-5, with a weak D call TRBD1 (6 bases). CDR1 is MGHRA and CDR2 is YSYEKL in the germline V gene. V was shortened by 1 base and J by 2 bases, with 11 bases between the two germline ends. This CDR3 is built from 15 residues. CDR3 sequence: CASSQVPGEQETQYF. In DNA form, the CDR3 reads TGCGCCAGCAGCCAAGTCCCAGGGGAGCAAGAGACCCAGTACTTC.

The chain carries TRBV6-5 and TRBJ2-2, with D tentatively TRBD1 (5 bases). Germline CDR1 is MNHEY and CDR2 is SVGAGI. The CDR3 is made up of 14 amino acids. V was shortened by 7 bases and J by 4 bases, with 13 bases between the two germline ends. The CDR3 sequence: CASMRQPSTGELFF. The CDR3 coding sequence is TGTGCCAGCATGAGACAGCCCAGCACCGGGGAGCTGTTTTTT.

The count of this clone is one. V gene TRBV5-8 combines with J gene TRBJ1-5, with 12 bases fitting TRBD1. This CDR3 has 15 residues. The germline V gene encodes CDR1 SGHTS and CDR2 YDEGEE. The trim removed 4 bases at V and 7 bases at J, leaving 6 bases unmatched. This CDR3 is CASSHRDRGHQPQHF. The CDR3 region has the DNA TGTGCCAGCAGCCACCGGGACAGGGGGCACCAGCCCCAGCATTTT.

In its sample, this clone was seen a few times. The CDR3, as DNA: TGTGCCAGCAGGGGGGGATCGTCGCGGGAGCTGTTTTTT. Translation: CASRGGSSRELFF. The gene calls are TRBV2 and TRBJ2-2; tentatively, D is TRBD2 (6 bases). Between the trimmed V and J ends, which lost 6 bases and 9 bases, there was a span of 14 bases. This CDR3 has 13 amino acids. Germline CDR1 reads SNHLY; CDR2 reads FYNNEI.

The V call is TRBV11-2, the J call TRBJ2-2; TRBD2 might be the D (5 bases). With 6 bases removed from V and 3 bases from J, the gap between germline ends came to 11 bases. This CDR3 is 14 amino acids long. Germline lookup yields CDR1 SGHAT and CDR2 FQNNGV. The CDR3 bases are TGTGCCAGCAGTTCCGGGATGTACACCGGGGAGCTGTTTTTT. Translation gives CASSSGMYTGELFF.

This sequence joins TRBV15 and TRBJ2-2; D remains ambiguous. CDR1 is LNHNV, CDR2 YYDKDF, per germline (reference sequence). The CDR3 totals 14 residues. V was trimmed by 2 bases and J by 7 bases, leaving 11 bases between them. The CDR3 DNA reads TGTGCCACCAGCAGATTGGAGTACGTCGGGGAGCTGTTTTTT. This translates into CATSRLEYVGELFF.

The chain employs TRBV6-5 and TRBJ1-1, with 11 bases matching TRBD1. Germline V gene data show CDR1 as MNHEY and CDR2 as SVGAGI. The CDR3 consists of 15 residues. The ends lost 5 bases at V and 4 bases at J; junction bases unmatched: 6. CDR3: CASSPTGQGVTEAFF. The CDR3, as DNA: TGTGCCAGCAGTCCCACGGGACAGGGGGTCACTGAAGCTTTCTTT.

The chain recombines TRBV6-4 with TRBJ2-2; 7 bases align to TRBD1. This CDR3 is 17 amino acids long. Germline CDR1 is MRHNA and CDR2 is SNTAGT. The ends lost 5 bases at V and 0 bases at J; junction bases unmatched: 9. CDR3 coding DNA: TGTGCCAGCAGTACCGGGACAGCCTTTTCGAACACCGGGGAGCTGTTTTTT. This codes for CASSTGTAFSNTGELFF.

The gene calls are TRBV5-4 and TRBJ2-3; no firm D call. V was shortened by 0 bases and J by 6 bases, with 14 bases between the two germline ends. The CDR3 is 15 residues long. Germline values: CDR1 SGHNT, CDR2 YYREEE (reference sequence). The CDR3 here is CASSLARGGSDTQYF. DNA of the CDR3: TGTGCCAGCAGCTTGGCCAGAGGTGGTTCCGATACGCAGTATTTT.

The CDR3, as DNA: TGTGCCAGCAGACTAGCGGTTTACAATGAGCAGTTCTTC. It specifies CASRLAVYNEQFF. The chain has TRBV6-5 and TRBJ2-1, with 8 bases that match TRBD2. V gave up 6 bases and J gave up 4 bases; unmatched junction bases: 2. The germline V gene has CDR1 MNHEY and CDR2 SVGAGI. The CDR3 is made up of 13 amino acids.

The gene calls are TRBV29-1 and TRBJ2-5; the D gene is possibly TRBD1 (6 bases). The tail of the sequence fits TRBJ2-7 better, so the J call may be wrong. CDR1 and CDR2 (germline): SQVTM, ANQGSEA. The CDR3 is made up of 17 amino acids. For the CDR3, the DNA is TGCAGCGCCCAAAGGGGACACCCAAGATCTTCCTTCTACGAGCAGTACTTC. It is translated as CSAQRGHPRSSFYEQYF.

With respect to this clone: An end of the junction differs from the germline gene, which may be a read error. CDR3 residues: CASSLAAASGNTIYF. CDR3 coding DNA: TGTGCCAGCAGCCTAGCGGCGGCCTCTGGAAACACCATATATTTT. The V call is TRBV7-9, the J call TRBJ1-3; D is uncertain. This CDR3 has 15 residues. CDR1 is SEHNR, CDR2 FQNEAQ, per germline (reference sequence).

J is TRBJ1-4 and V is TRBV6-6; D not resolved. V was shortened by 8 bases and J by 1 base, with 14 bases between the two germline ends. CDR3 length: 15 residues. Germline V CDR1 and CDR2: MNHNY, SVGAGI (reference sequence). CDR3 region: CASVGSRRTNEKLFF. The CDR3 DNA reads TGTGCCAGCGTCGGTTCGCGGCGAACTAATGAAAAACTGTTTTTT.

The chain recombines TRBV19 with TRBJ1-1; D gene uncertain. CDR3 length: 13 residues. Trimming pared 6 bases from V and 6 bases from J, leaving 14 bases between. CDR1 is LNHDA, CDR2 SQIVND, per germline (reference sequence). As DNA, the CDR3 is TGTGCCAGTAGCACAACCTCGGGAGCTGAAGCTTTCTTT. As protein: CASSTTSGAEAFF.

The rearrangement joins TRBV5-1 to TRBJ2-3, with 7 bases lining up with TRBD1. The V segment lost 4 bases and the J segment 2 bases; nucleotides outside the gene matches: 7. This CDR3 contains 15 residues. CDR1 is SGHRS, CDR2 YFSETQ, per germline. DNA of the CDR3: TGCGCCAGCAGCCCACGGGACAGACTCACAGATACGCAGTATTTT. This gives the protein CASSPRDRLTDTQYF.

V is TRBV14 and J is TRBJ1-6; D remains unclear. Germline CDR1 reads SGHDN; CDR2 reads FVKESK. The CDR3 is made up of 15 amino acids. V was pared by 1 base and J by 9 bases, with 13 bases between. The CDR3 bases are TGTGCCAGCAGCCAAGTCGCGGGGATTAGTTCACCCCTCCACTTT. Encoded protein: CASSQVAGISSPLHF.

The rearrangement joins TRBV6-5 to TRBJ1-4; 11 bases fit TRBD1. The germline V gene encodes CDR1 MNHEY and CDR2 SVGAGI. The V and J ends lost 6 bases and 11 bases, in that order; junction bases with no gene match: 8. The CDR3 totals 14 residues. The CDR3 DNA reads TGTGCCAGCAGCCTGGACAGGGGGCCGAGGAAACTGTTTTTT. It is translated as CASSLDRGPRKLFF.